A selection of T cell receptor beta chains follows, all from one sample in a study of neoadjuvant anti-PD-1 for oral cavity cancer. Some clones are missing from TCRdb's copy, which holds only in-frame ones; the method was immunoSEQ multiplex PCR. This table holds about 68,000 clones, 70% to 90% found once. Material: PBMCs, obtained after nivolumab (anti-PD-1) treatment. The receptor source for this set is a person aged 35-79 years with oral cavity squamous cell carcinoma. The CDR3 runs from the conserved cysteine through the conserved F or W. The D gene is left open where the match is weak. Clone size is stated in some rows and not others, as once, few, many or a class when expanded.

v_gene	abundance	j_gene	d_gene	CDR3nt	CDR3aa
TRBV5-5	.	TRBJ2-6	.	TGTGCCAGCAGCTTGGAGGGTTATGGGGCCAACGTCCTGACTTTC	CASSLEGYGANVLTF
TRBV28	.	TRBJ1-1	.	TGTGCCAGCAGTTTATGGTCGGGGAACACTGAAGCTTTCTTT	CASSLWSGNTEAFF
TRBV7-2	.	TRBJ1-3	.	TGTGCCAGCAGCTTAGGACAGTGGGGAAACACCATATATTTT	CASSLGQWGNTIYF
TRBV14	.	TRBJ2-5	TRBD1	TGTGCCAGCAGCCTGGGGACAGGCGTAGAGACCCAGTACTTC	CASSLGTGVETQYF
TRBV7-3	.	TRBJ2-1	.	TGTGCCAGCAGCTTAGGGGGCTCCTACAATGAGCAGTTCTTC	CASSLGGSYNEQFF
TRBV25-1	.	TRBJ1-3	.	TGTGCCAGCAGTTTGGCAGGGCGTACTGGAAACACCATATATTTT	CASSLAGRTGNTIYF
TRBV14	few	TRBJ2-2	TRBD2	TGTGCCAGCACCAGCGGGAGGGCCTTCGGGGAGCTGTTTTTT	CASTSGRAFGELFF
TRBV9	.	TRBJ2-3	TRBD2	TGTGCCAGCAGCGTAGGGGTCCTAGCGGGGGATACGCAGTATTTT	CASSVGVLAGDTQYF
TRBV5-1	.	TRBJ2-1	TRBD2	TGCGCCAGCAAGCTTGGGACTAGCGGGAGGAGCGATGAGCAGTTCTTC	CASKLGTSGRSDEQFF
TRBV6-5	many	TRBJ2-7	.	TGTGCCAGCAGTCTACAGGGTGGGGAGCAGTACTTC	CASSLQGGEQYF
TRBV29-1	.	TRBJ1-2	.	TGCAGCGTTGAAGGGGGCTACTATGGCTACACCTTC	CSVEGGYYGYTF
TRBV5-1	once	TRBJ2-7	TRBD2	TGCGCCAGCAGCCCGGGACTAGCGGGAGCCAACGAGCAGTACTTC	CASSPGLAGANEQYF
TRBV19	.	TRBJ2-7	.	TGTGCCAGTAGTATAAATCAGGGTGTCAGCTACGAGCAGTACTTC	CASSINQGVSYEQYF
TRBV19	.	TRBJ2-7	.	TGTGCCAGTAGTATAGATGCCGGGACAACTCCTTACGAGCAGTACTTC	CASSIDAGTTPYEQYF
TRBV25-1	.	TRBJ2-7	TRBD2	TGTGCCAGCAGTGCGGGACTAGCGGGAAGAATTGAGCAGTACTTC	CASSAGLAGRIEQYF
TRBV5-1	.	TRBJ2-5	TRBD2	TGCGCCAGCAGCTCTGGACTAGCGGGAGGAGAGACCCAGTACTTC	CASSSGLAGGETQYF
TRBV7-3	.	TRBJ1-5	.	TGTGCCAGCAGCGCTACGACAGGCCAGCCCCAGCATTTT	CASSATTGQPQHF
TRBV30	.	TRBJ2-3	.	TGTGCCTGGAAAGAGGGGGGAGGGACAGATACGCAGTATTTT	CAWKEGGGTDTQYF
TRBV27	.	TRBJ1-2	TRBD1	TGTGCCAGCAGTACCAGGACAGGGGGCTTCTTGAACTATGGCTACACCTTC	CASSTRTGGFLNYGYTF
TRBV6-5	.	TRBJ2-7	.	TGTGCCAGCAGTTACCGGGGGCAGGTGTACGAGCAGTACTTC	CASSYRGQVYEQYF
TRBV10-3	once	TRBJ2-1	TRBD2	TGTGCCATCACCCCGGGACTAGCGGCCTACAATGAGCAGTTCTTC	CAITPGLAAYNEQFF
TRBV19	few	TRBJ1-5	.	TGTGCCAGTAGTCAGGGGCTTCGCAATCAGCCCCAGCATTTT	CASSQGLRNQPQHF
TRBV15	.	TRBJ1-1	.	TGTGCCACCAGCAGAGATACACAGGCAGCTTTCTTT	CATSRDTQAAFF
TRBV11-2	.	TRBJ1-5	TRBD1	TGTGCCAGCAGCATGGGACAGGTCAATCAGCCCCAGCATTTT	CASSMGQVNQPQHF
TRBV19	.	TRBJ1-1	.	TGTGCCAGTAGTGGTTTGGGGGCGGCTGAAGCTTTCTTT	CASSGLGAAEAFF
TRBV28	.	TRBJ1-1	TRBD1	TGTGCCAGCAGTCCGTTGACAGGGGGCGTGGAAACTGAAGCTTTCTTT	CASSPLTGGVETEAFF
TRBV5-1	.	TRBJ2-7	.	TGCGCCAGCAGCTTGGCCGGAGACAAGACCTACGAGCAGTACTTC	CASSLAGDKTYEQYF
TRBV6-6	.	TRBJ2-2	.	TGTGCCAGCAGCCCACAGGGAACCGGGGAGCTGTTTTTT	CASSPQGTGELFF
TRBV7-3	.	TRBJ2-1	.	TGTGCCAGCAGCTTAGGGGCAGCCTCCTACAATGAGCAGTTCTTC	CASSLGAASYNEQFF
TRBV6-1	.	TRBJ1-1	.	TGTGCCAGCAGACAAACAGGAAACACTGAAGCTTTCTTT	CASRQTGNTEAFF
TRBV9	.	TRBJ2-3	.	TGTGCCAGCAGCGTACTTCTCTCACTAGCCGTGACGACAGATACGCAGTATTTT	CASSVLLSLAVTTDTQYF
TRBV29-1	.	TRBJ2-7	.	TGCAGCGTTGAAGAAGCTAGTCGGGGCGAGCAGTACTTC	CSVEEASRGEQYF
TRBV5-1	once	TRBJ2-1	TRBD2	TGCGCCAGCAGCTTAATGACGGGAGGTTGGGATGAGCAGTTCTTC	CASSLMTGGWDEQFF
TRBV7-3	.	TRBJ2-5	.	TGTGCCAGCAGCCAGGCCCCGAGGGAGACCCAGTACTTC	CASSQAPRETQYF
TRBV5-1	.	TRBJ2-1	.	TGCGCCAGCACGACTTCGCCCTACAATGAGCAGTTCTTC	CASTTSPYNEQFF
TRBV2	.	TRBJ2-3	TRBD2	TGTGCCAGCAGGGGACTAGCGGGAGTGAAAGATACGCAGTATTTT	CASRGLAGVKDTQYF
TRBV5-6	.	TRBJ1-1	.	TGTGCCAGCGCCAGGGGTCAGAACACTGAAGCTTTCTTT	CASARGQNTEAFF
TRBV27	.	TRBJ2-3	.	TGTGCCAGCAGTTCCGGACAGAATACAGATACGCAGTATTTT	CASSSGQNTDTQYF
TRBV7-8	.	TRBJ2-2	.	TGTGCCAGCAGCTTATTAACCGTCTGGCGCGACACCGGGGAGCTGTTTTTT	CASSLLTVWRDTGELFF
TRBV6-5	.	TRBJ1-2	.	TGTGCCAGCAGTTACGTCCGAACATCAACCGGTGGCTACACCTTC	CASSYVRTSTGGYTF
TRBV5-6	.	TRBJ2-7	TRBD1	TGTGCCAGCAGCGAGCGGGACAGGGAGTACTACGAGCAGTACTTC	CASSERDREYYEQYF
TRBV5-1	.	TRBJ2-7	.	TGCGCCAGCAGCCTAGGGTGGAGCCAGGGTACCGACGAGCAGTACTTC	CASSLGWSQGTDEQYF
TRBV27	.	TRBJ1-2	TRBD1	TGTGCCAGCAGTTTATACTCCGGGGTCCAGGGGGCGAATGGCTACACCTTC	CASSLYSGVQGANGYTF
TRBV6-4	once	TRBJ1-2	TRBD1	TGTGCCAGCAGCCGAGAGCCGGGACAGGGAAGTTATGGCTACACCTTC	CASSREPGQGSYGYTF
TRBV7-6	.	TRBJ2-7	.	TGTGCCAGCAGCTTAGGTTTCGGACGGACCTACGAGCAGTACTTC	CASSLGFGRTYEQYF
TRBV11-2	.	TRBJ2-5	.	TGTGCCAGCAGCTTAGGGGCCCTAACCGGGGAGACCCAGTACTTC	CASSLGALTGETQYF
TRBV4-1	once	TRBJ2-1	TRBD2	TGCGCCAGCAGCCTACGAGGGACTATCCACAATGAGCAGTTCTTC	CASSLRGTIHNEQFF
TRBV28	.	TRBJ1-2	.	TGTGCCAGCAGACTGGAGGGTGGGGGCTACACCTTC	CASRLEGGGYTF
TRBV5-1	once	TRBJ2-3	.	TGCGCCAGCAGCTTGGCTGTTTCAGATACGCAGTATTTT	CASSLAVSDTQYF
TRBV19	.	TRBJ2-5	.	TGTGCCAGTAGTCCCCGGATAGGACAAGAGACCCAGTACTTC	CASSPRIGQETQYF
TRBV10-2	once	TRBJ2-1	.	TGCGCCAGCAGTGAGTTCAATGAGCAGTTCTTC	CASSEFNEQFF
TRBV6-6	.	TRBJ2-4	.	TGTGCCAGCAGTTACATTAGGCAAAACATTCAGTACTTC	CASSYIRQNIQYF
TRBV19	.	TRBJ2-1	.	TGTGCCAGTAGTATAGGGGACCGGCCATGGGAGCAGTTCTTC	CASSIGDRPWEQFF
TRBV7-7	.	TRBJ2-5	TRBD2	TGTGCTAGCAGCAACGTAGCGGGGCAAGAGACCCAGTACTTC	CASSNVAGQETQYF